This TCR beta chain was obtained from a study of cytomegalovirus exposure and HLA in healthy donors. Overall study: Inside one of the first data releases sat roughly 80 million unique TCRs taken from HLA-typed donors.

PCR employed 60 Vbeta and 13 Jbeta primers. Measured with immunoSEQ multiplex PCR; TCRdb has only the in-frame clones, and not every one. The repertoire holds roughly 150,000 clones, with roughly 79% as singletons. All the people who gave samples were healthy bone marrow donors. Trimming left V 2 bases short and J 4 bases short, with 17 bases between. The length of the CDR3 is 16 residues. Germline-derived CDR1 and CDR2 are MNHNS and SASEGT. The receptor comes from a woman in her thirties or forties in good health and CMV-seropositive. The sample taken for sequencing was PBMCs. This chain uses TRBV6-1 with TRBJ1-2; D unclear. The CDR3 spells CASSEFGEERVYGYTF. The CDR3 bases are TGTGCCAGCAGTGAATTTGGGGAAGAGCGGGTCTATGGCTACACCTTC.